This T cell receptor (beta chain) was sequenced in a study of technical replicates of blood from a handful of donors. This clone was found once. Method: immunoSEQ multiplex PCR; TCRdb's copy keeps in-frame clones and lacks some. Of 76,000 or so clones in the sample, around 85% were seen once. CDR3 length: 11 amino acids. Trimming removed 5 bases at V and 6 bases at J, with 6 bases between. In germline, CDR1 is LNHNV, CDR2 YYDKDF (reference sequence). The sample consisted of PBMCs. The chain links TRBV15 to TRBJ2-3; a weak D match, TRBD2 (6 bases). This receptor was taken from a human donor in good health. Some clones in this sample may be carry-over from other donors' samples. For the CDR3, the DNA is TGTGCCACCAGCGGGGGGGATACGCAGTATTTT. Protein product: CATSGGDTQYF.